Below are 30 T cell receptor beta chains sequenced from a single sample in a study of T cell repertoires in cytomegalovirus infection. TCRdb ran MiXCR on the reads and lists one entry per CDR3 protein. The table has a few hundred thousand distinct CDR3 sequences, about a sixth seen once. Sequenced sample: PBMCs. The receptors come from a human donor in good health (CMV status not recorded). Some clones in this sample may be carry-over from other donors' samples.

The chain recombines TRBV5-4 with TRBJ1-6; D unresolved. The V end lost 0 bases, the J end lost 10 bases, and 8 bases lay between the germline ends. Germline values: CDR1 SGHNT, CDR2 YYREEE (reference sequence). There are 13 residues in the CDR3. The CDR3 protein is CASSLGVESPLHF. The DNA of the CDR3 is TGTGCCAGCAGCTTGGGGGTCGAGTCACCCCTCCACTTT. The full variable domain, in which reference TRBV5-4 and TRBJ1-6 provide the parts outside the CDR3, is ETGVTQSPTHLIKTRGQQVTLRCSSQSGHNTVSWYQQALGQGPQFIFQYYREEENGRGNFPPRFSGLQFPNYSSELNVNALELDDSALYLCASSLGVESPLHFGNGTRLTVT.

The chain has TRBV5-1 and TRBJ2-1; no clear D. This CDR3 has 13 residues. Germline CDR1 reads SGHRS; CDR2 reads YFSETQ. V was shortened by 4 bases and J by 6 bases, with 11 bases between the two germline ends. The CDR3 spells CASSPLGSNEQFF. As DNA, the CDR3 is TGCGCCAGCAGCCCCCTTGGTAGCAATGAGCAGTTCTTC.

This chain uses TRBV4-1 with TRBJ1-6, with D uncertain. The CDR3 spans 13 residues. The germline V and J ends were trimmed by 3 bases and 10 bases, with 10 bases remaining between them. The V gene's germline CDR1 is MGHRA and CDR2 YSYEKL. The chain's CDR3 is CASSQLSQSPLHF. For the CDR3, the DNA is TGCGCCAGCAGCCAGCTAAGCCAATCACCCCTCCACTTT.

The chain joins TRBV4-3 to TRBJ1-2, with 9 bases fitting TRBD1. Germline V gives CDR1 LGHNA, CDR2 YSLEER. Trimming at V came to 0 bases and at J to 5 bases, leaving 4 bases not matched to a gene. The CDR3 contains 15 residues. Here the CDR3 reads CASSQDRGTGYGYTF. CDR3 nucleotide sequence: TGCGCCAGCAGCCAAGATCGTGGGACAGGGTATGGCTACACCTTC.

This clonotype was counted at least ten times. V usage is TRBV12-3 or TRBV12-4 and J usage is TRBJ1-6; 7 nucleotides line up with TRBD1. CDR3 size: 15 residues. The V segment lost 3 bases and the J segment 9 bases; nucleotides outside the gene matches: 8. As DNA, the CDR3 is TGTGCCAGCAGTTTGGACAGGATCGTTAGTTCACCCCTCCACTTT. This encodes CASSLDRIVSSPLHF.

This clonotype has only a few counts. The CDR3 protein is CAISESKGAESDTQYF. CDR3 sequence (DNA): TGTGCCATCAGTGAGTCTAAGGGGGCAGAGTCCGATACGCAGTATTTT. The rearrangement links TRBV10-3 to TRBJ2-3; TRBD1 matches at 7 bases. V trimming: 0 bases; J trimming: 6 bases; junction bases outside the gene matches: 9. Germline-derived CDR1 and CDR2 are ENHRY and SYGVKD. The CDR3 is 16 amino acids.

This clonotype was counted between two and nine times. V and J are TRBV7-2 and TRBJ1-1; possibly TRBD1 for D (5 bases). CDR3 length equals 13 residues. The germline V and J ends were trimmed by 8 bases and 1 base, with 11 bases remaining between them. Germline V gene sequence: CDR1 SGHTA, CDR2 FQGNSA. The CDR3 sequence: CASQSQGNTEAFF. The DNA of the CDR3 is TGTGCCAGCCAGAGCCAGGGGAACACTGAAGCTTTCTTT.

The chain has TRBV20-1 and TRBJ1-1; D remains unclear. The germline gives CDR1 DFQATT, CDR2 SNEGSKA (reference sequence). The CDR3 is made up of 13 amino acids. V lost 7 bases to trimming and J lost 7 bases, with 19 bases between them. CDR3 amino acids: CSVSRTEPSEAFF. CDR3 coding DNA: TGCAGTGTCTCACGGACGGAACCGAGTGAAGCTTTCTTT.

The CDR3 loop reads CSARQMGVQETQYF. In DNA, the CDR3 is TGCAGTGCTAGACAAATGGGAGTCCAAGAGACCCAGTACTTC. V gene TRBV20-1 combines with J gene TRBJ2-5; D is perhaps TRBD2 (5 bases). Germline assignment: CDR1 DFQATT and CDR2 SNEGSKA (reference sequence). The CDR3 sequence is 14 residues long. With 2 bases removed from V and 1 base from J, the gap between germline ends came to 11 bases.

This clonotype was recorded many times. This chain uses TRBV7-9 with TRBJ1-2; 11 bases align to TRBD1. The CDR3 has 14 residues. Trimming at V came to 5 bases and at J to 5 bases, leaving 4 bases not matched to a gene. Germline values: CDR1 SEHNR, CDR2 FQNEAQ (reference sequence). The DNA for the CDR3 is TGTGCCAGCAGCCAAGGACAGGGGGCGTATGGCTACACCTTC. This sequence encodes CASSQGQGAYGYTF.

This clonotype occurred a few times. The V gene is TRBV2, the J gene TRBJ1-5, with unresolved D. CDR1 and CDR2 (germline): SNHLY, FYNNEI. V was pared by 5 bases and J by 3 bases, with 14 bases between. This CDR3 has 15 residues. This CDR3 reads CASSLQNPSNQPQHF. The CDR3 coding sequence is TGTGCCAGCAGTCTTCAGAACCCATCCAATCAGCCCCAGCATTTT.

This clonotype was detected a few times. The chain links TRBV9 to TRBJ2-5; weak D call: TRBD2 (5 bases). V lost 0 bases and J 6 bases, leaving 12 bases between the germline ends. Germline CDR1 reads SGDLS; CDR2 reads YYNGEE. CDR3 length: 14 amino acids. The CDR3 DNA reads TGTGCCAGCAGCGTAGAGGACTCTAGGCAGACCCAGTACTTC. Encoded protein: CASSVEDSRQTQYF.

This clonotype has just a few counts. The chain couples TRBV7-9 to TRBJ2-3; D remains ambiguous. The V gene lost 5 bases and the J gene lost 4 bases, with 13 bases spanning the gap. CDR3 length equals 14 residues. CDR1 is SEHNR, CDR2 FQNEAQ, per germline (reference sequence). CDR3 in amino acids: CASSPFYSSDTQYF. The CDR3 nucleotides are TGTGCCAGCAGCCCGTTTTACAGCTCAGATACGCAGTATTTT.

The rearrangement uses TRBV7-9 and TRBJ1-2; 11 bases line up with TRBD1. J lost 3 bases, V lost 8 bases, and 14 bases had no gene match. Per the germline V gene, CDR1 is SEHNR and CDR2 is FQNEAQ (reference sequence). This CDR3 comprises 17 residues. The CDR3 DNA reads TGTGCCAGCGGGACTTCCGGGACAGGGGGTTTTCACTATGGCTACACCTTC. Its protein product is CASGTSGTGGFHYGYTF.

The rearrangement uses TRBV6-5 and TRBJ1-6; the match to TRBD1 covers 7 bases. The V segment lost 0 bases and the J segment 10 bases; nucleotides outside the gene matches: 9. The V gene's germline CDR1 is MNHEY and CDR2 SVGAGI. The CDR3 extends over 16 amino acids. Here the CDR3 DNA reads TGTGCCAGCAGTTACTCGTTGACAGGGCGAGGGTCACCCCTCCACTTT. It yields the protein CASSYSLTGRGSPLHF.

This clonotype was observed a few times. V usage is TRBV4-1 and J usage is TRBJ1-6; D is undetermined. The CDR3 has 14 residues. Germline CDR1 reads MGHRA; CDR2 reads YSYEKL. Trimming removed 0 bases from V and 9 bases from J, with 9 bases in between. The CDR3 is CASSQEGGISPLHF. As DNA, the CDR3 is TGCGCCAGCAGCCAAGAAGGTGGGATTTCACCCCTCCACTTT.

The table lists this clonotype with many counts. The V and J genes are TRBV12-3 or TRBV12-4 and TRBJ1-1; D not certain. The CDR3 is 12 amino acids. V was trimmed by 6 bases and J by 12 bases, leaving 17 bases between them. The CDR3 DNA sequence: TGTGCCAGCAGCAAGACCGACATCGGACCTTTCTTT. Protein: CASSKTDIGPFF.

This clonotype was observed at least ten times. This chain connects TRBV12-3 or TRBV12-4 to TRBJ2-7; D is ambiguous. V lost 6 bases, J lost 3 bases, and 15 bases lay in between. The CDR3 has 14 amino acids. In DNA, the CDR3 is TGTGCCAGCAGCATAGACACCAAAGGCTACGAGCAGTACTTC. It is translated as CASSIDTKGYEQYF.

This clonotype was counted many times. The DNA of the CDR3 is TGTGCCAGCAGACCCTACCTCCGCGACAGGGGGACCTACGAGCAGTACTTC. It yields the protein CASRPYLRDRGTYEQYF. The chain has TRBV28 and TRBJ2-7, with 9 bases fitting TRBD1. This CDR3 is 17 amino acids long. Looked up from germline, CDR1 is MDHEN and CDR2 is SYDVKM. With V trimmed by 6 bases and J by 2 bases, 14 bases remained unmatched.

This clonotype showed up just a few times. The rearrangement links TRBV19 to TRBJ2-7; D ambiguous. The V end was cut by 4 bases, the J end by 3 bases, with 10 bases between. CDR3 length: 13 amino acids. Germline CDR1 is LNHDA and CDR2 is SQIVND (reference sequence). This CDR3 is CASSTRANYEQYF. The CDR3 region has the DNA TGTGCCAGTAGTACCCGGGCCAACTACGAGCAGTACTTC.

The rearrangement joins TRBV4-1 to TRBJ2-3, with 9 bases aligning to TRBD1. The CDR3 runs 19 residues. After removal of 4 bases from V and 4 bases from J, the junction contained 18 bases not matched to a gene. Germline loops: CDR1 MGHRA, CDR2 YSYEKL. The DNA for the CDR3 is TGCGCCAGCAGCCGACTCCATGCGGGACAGGGATACTTGTCAGATACGCAGTATTTT. The encoded protein is CASSRLHAGQGYLSDTQYF.

The rearrangement links TRBV20-1 to TRBJ2-3; D gene ambiguous. The germline V gene encodes CDR1 DFQATT and CDR2 SNEGSKA (reference sequence). The CDR3 runs 12 residues. V dropped 7 bases and J dropped 4 bases, with 12 bases sitting between them. The CDR3 region has the DNA TGCAGTGTCTATCCGGGCTCAGATACGCAGTATTTT. As protein: CSVYPGSDTQYF.

This clonotype was detected a few times. V is TRBV2 and J is TRBJ1-5; D gene unclear. The CDR3 consists of 15 residues. V lost 4 bases, J lost 5 bases, and 15 bases lay in between. Germline-derived CDR1 and CDR2 are SNHLY and FYNNEI. The CDR3 nucleotides are TGTGCCAGCAGTGTTCGGCCGAGGGAGGATCAGCCCCAGCATTTT. This encodes CASSVRPREDQPQHF.

This clonotype has at least ten counts. V is TRBV7-2 and J is TRBJ2-2, with 8 positions matching TRBD1. Germline-derived CDR1 and CDR2 are SGHTA and FQGNSA. CDR3 length: 14 amino acids. The V and J ends lost 7 bases and 4 bases, in that order; junction bases with no gene match: 5. The CDR3 nucleotides read TGTGCCAGCACCCGGGACAGGCGCACCGGGGAGCTGTTTTTT. It yields the protein CASTRDRRTGELFF.

In its sample, this clonotype was seen many times. J is TRBJ1-1 and V is TRBV7-2, with TRBD1 matching 7 bases. CDR1 SGHTA and CDR2 FQGNSA come from the germline V gene. The CDR3 has 15 amino acids. J was trimmed by 6 bases and V by 1 base; bases with no gene match: 8. CDR3 bases: TGTGCCAGCAGCTTAGTAGGCAGGGGGTCCTCTGAAGCTTTCTTT. Protein product: CASSLVGRGSSEAFF.

The V and J genes are TRBV5-1 and TRBJ1-1; D remains unclear. The germline V gene encodes CDR1 SGHRS and CDR2 YFSETQ. Deletions cut 0 bases from V and 7 bases from J, with 7 bases between. This CDR3 contains 12 residues. CDR3 loop: CASSLGAYEAFF. The CDR3, as DNA: TGCGCCAGCAGCTTGGGGGCCTATGAAGCTTTCTTT.

This chain connects TRBV6-6 to TRBJ1-1; possibly TRBD1 for D (6 bases). Trimming pared 11 bases from V and 0 bases from J, leaving 16 bases between. Germline lookup yields CDR1 MNHNY and CDR2 SVGAGI (reference sequence). The CDR3 loop spans 14 amino acids. The CDR3 nucleotides are TGTGCCTCAAAGGACAGCCCAATGAACACTGAAGCTTTCTTT. It translates to CASKDSPMNTEAFF.

The chain joins TRBV7-9 to TRBJ2-5, with D unresolved. Looked up from germline, CDR1 is SEHNR and CDR2 is FQNEAQ (reference sequence). Trimming removed 7 bases at V and 4 bases at J, with 10 bases between. The length of the CDR3 is 12 residues. The CDR3 reads CASNPRGETQYF. The CDR3 region has the DNA TGTGCCAGCAATCCCCGTGGAGAGACCCAGTACTTC.

In this sample, this clonotype turned up many times. The chain links TRBV12-3 or TRBV12-4 to TRBJ2-5; 7 bases line up with TRBD2. The CDR3 runs to 15 residues. The ends lost 1 base at V and 5 bases at J; junction bases unmatched: 7. In nucleotides, the CDR3 is TGTGCCAGCAGTTTAGGGACGGTCGGGGGGGAGACCCAGTACTTC. Translating it yields CASSLGTVGGETQYF.

In its sample, this clonotype was seen many times. This chain links TRBV2 with TRBJ2-5; D remains unclear. Trimming pared 4 bases from V and 4 bases from J, leaving 4 bases between. This CDR3 spans 11 amino acids. Germline V CDR1 and CDR2: SNHLY, FYNNEI. The CDR3 DNA reads as TGTGCCAGCAGTGTTGGAGAGACCCAGTACTTC. Translating gives CASSVGETQYF.